The 19 T cell receptor beta chains in this list originate from one sample, sequenced in a study of T cell responses to AZD1222 COVID-19 vaccine (dated by TCRdb to about 2021). Taken with the paper, the label for time point translates to: baseline before first vaccination. Libraries were prepared through the immunoSEQ multiplex PCR assay. TCRdb's version of the immuneACCESS table is confined to in-frame rearrangements and falls short of the full clone set. An unresolved V gene accounts for under half of the shortfall where checked; the remainder is of unknown origin. This sample comprises more than 150,000 clones, approximately 90% of them detected only once. Of the sample, 5% to 7.5% falls within the top ten clones. This sample comprised peripheral blood, obtained on day 0 of AZD1222 vaccination. Receptors were obtained from an adult in good health.

The rearrangement uses TRBV5-1 and TRBJ1-6; tentatively, D is TRBD1 (5 bases). Trimming shortened V by 1 base and J by 8 bases, and 16 bases separated the two germline ends. Germline CDR1 SGHRS, CDR2 YFSETQ. The CDR3 is 16 amino acids. The CDR3 reads CASSLSSRVGDSPLHF. The CDR3 DNA reads TGCGCCAGCAGCTTGTCGTCCAGGGTAGGGGATTCACCCCTCCACTTT.

The chain couples TRBV7-9 to TRBJ1-1; 8 positions match TRBD1. J was trimmed by 5 bases and V by 5 bases; bases with no gene match: 4. The germline gives CDR1 SEHNR, CDR2 FQNEAQ (reference sequence). CDR3 length: 13 amino acids. CDR3 nucleotide sequence: TGTGCCAGCAGCCCCGGGACAGGAACTGAAGCTTTCTTT. Residues: CASSPGTGTEAFF. Variable domain in full (rest from reference TRBV7-9 and TRBJ1-1): DTGVSQNPRHKITKRGQNVTFRCDPISEHNRLYWYRQTLGQGPEFLTYFQNEAQLEKSRLLSDRFSAERPKGSFSTLEIQRTEQGDSAMYLCASSPGTGTEAFFGQGTRLTVV.

A few counts support this clone. The chain carries TRBV18 and TRBJ2-5; D is unclear. Germline V lookup: CDR1 KGHSH, CDR2 LQKENI. Trimming removed 3 bases from V and 9 bases from J, with 17 bases in between. This CDR3 is built from 14 residues. CDR3 nucleotide sequence: TGTGCCAGCTCACCGCCATCTGACGGTGGGTCCCAGTACTTC. Translated: CASSPPSDGGSQYF.

The chain has TRBV12-3 or TRBV12-4 and TRBJ1-2; 7 nucleotides align to TRBD1. The CDR3 has 13 amino acids. The V gene end was trimmed by 5 bases and the J gene end by 2 bases; junction bases not matched to a gene: 2. CDR3 in amino acids: CASSEGQNYGYTF. The CDR3 DNA is TGTGCCAGCAGTGAGGGACAGAACTATGGCTACACCTTC.

The chain combines TRBV5-1 with TRBJ2-2; D is possibly TRBD1 (5 bases). V lost 6 bases to trimming and J lost 4 bases, with 16 bases between them. This CDR3 has 15 amino acids. Germline CDR1 is SGHRS and CDR2 is YFSETQ. The CDR3 DNA reads as TGCGCCAGCACCATTGGGGCGAGAAGCACCGGGGAGCTGTTTTTT. This sequence encodes CASTIGARSTGELFF.

This chain uses TRBV5-1 with TRBJ2-7, with 9 bases that match TRBD1. The germline V gene has CDR1 SGHRS and CDR2 YFSETQ. This CDR3 comprises 16 residues. J lost 2 bases, V lost 3 bases, and 9 bases had no gene match. CDR3: CASSSGQGSATYEQYF. CDR3 bases: TGCGCCAGCAGCTCCGGACAGGGGAGCGCCACCTACGAGCAGTACTTC.

The chain recombines TRBV5-1 with TRBJ2-2; 8 positions match TRBD1. Looked up from germline, CDR1 is SGHRS and CDR2 is YFSETQ. The CDR3 is 19 amino acids. The V gene end was trimmed by 0 bases and the J gene end by 0 bases; junction bases not matched to a gene: 10. The CDR3 protein is CASSLAQPGQVTNTGELFF. The CDR3, as DNA: TGCGCCAGCAGCTTGGCCCAACCGGGACAGGTGACGAACACCGGGGAGCTGTTTTTT.

V and J are TRBV5-1 and TRBJ2-7; a possible D gene is TRBD2 (5 bases). This CDR3 region has 12 residues. Germline CDR1 reads SGHRS; CDR2 reads YFSETQ. The V gene lost 2 bases and the J gene lost 7 bases, with 10 bases spanning the gap. The CDR3 is CASSFFEGEQYF. In nucleotides, the CDR3 is TGCGCCAGCAGCTTTTTTGAGGGAGAGCAGTACTTC.

This chain connects TRBV28 to TRBJ1-2, with a possible D match to TRBD1 (5 bases). This CDR3 comprises 16 residues. Germline values: CDR1 MDHEN, CDR2 SYDVKM. The V end lost 7 bases, the J end lost 4 bases, and 22 bases lay between the germline ends. The CDR3 DNA reads TGTGCCAGCACCACTTCGGCGACACAGGCGGTCTATGGCTACACCTTC. Translation: CASTTSATQAVYGYTF.

The V and J genes are TRBV28 and TRBJ2-7; no firm D call. Germline values: CDR1 MDHEN, CDR2 SYDVKM. CDR3 length: 15 amino acids. With 4 bases removed from V and 3 bases from J, the gap between germline ends came to 16 bases. DNA of the CDR3: TGTGCCAGCAGTTCCCCCGCGGACCGACTCTACGAGCAGTACTTC. Translation gives CASSSPADRLYEQYF. Variable domain in full (rest from reference TRBV28 and TRBJ2-7): DVKVTQSSRYLVKRTGEKVFLECVQDMDHENMFWYRQDPGLGLRLIYFSYDVKMKEKGDIPEGYSVSREKKERFSLILESASTNQTSMYLCASSSPADRLYEQYFGPGTRLTVT.

The J gene is TRBJ1-1, the V gene TRBV27; D ambiguous. Germline loops: CDR1 MNHEY, CDR2 SMNVEV (reference sequence). CDR3 size: 13 residues. V lost 4 bases and J lost 2, with 8 bases in between. CDR3 sequence (DNA): TGTGCCAGCAGTTCACAAGATAACACTGAAGCTTTCTTT. It translates to CASSSQDNTEAFF.

The rearrangement uses TRBV11-2 and TRBJ1-4; 10 nucleotides agree with TRBD1. Losses at the gene ends were 5 bases for V and 8 bases for J; bases not matched to a gene: 8. This CDR3 is 15 amino acids long. Germline V gene sequence: CDR1 SGHAT, CDR2 FQNNGV. As DNA, the CDR3 is TGTGCCAGCAGCAGGGGCGGGACAGGGGAAGAAAAACTGTTTTTT. Its translation is CASSRGGTGEEKLFF.

The genes are TRBV6-5 and TRBJ1-5; TRBD1 is a possible D gene (5 bases). This CDR3 spans 13 amino acids. V lost 4 bases and J lost 7, with 11 bases in between. Germline CDR1 reads MNHEY; CDR2 reads SVGAGI. The CDR3, as DNA: TGTGCCAGCAGTTCCAGGGTGGGACAGCCCCAGCATTTT. Translation gives CASSSRVGQPQHF.

J is TRBJ2-3 and V is TRBV2; tentatively, D is TRBD1 (6 bases). Germline V gene sequence: CDR1 SNHLY, CDR2 FYNNEI. Trimming took 6 bases from V and 0 from J, leaving 13 bases between them. The CDR3 runs to 15 residues. The chain's CDR3 is CASSPQGISTDTQYF. The CDR3 DNA is TGTGCCAGCAGCCCCCAGGGGATTAGCACAGATACGCAGTATTTT.

V gene TRBV5-6 combines with J gene TRBJ2-7; D might be TRBD1 (5 bases). V lost 0 bases to trimming and J lost 5 bases, with 15 bases between them. This CDR3 has 15 amino acids. Germline CDR1 reads SGHDT; CDR2 reads YYEEEE. The CDR3 loop is CASSLVSAGWHEQYF. The CDR3 DNA sequence: TGTGCCAGCAGCTTGGTCTCGGCAGGGTGGCACGAGCAGTACTTC.

V and J are TRBV7-7 and TRBJ1-1; TRBD1 matches 8 bases. Germline V gene lookup returns CDR1 SSHAT and CDR2 FNYEAQ (reference sequence). With V trimmed by 6 bases and J by 3 bases, 3 bases remained unmatched. CDR3 size: 13 residues. CDR3 sequence (DNA): TGTGCCAGCAGTTTACAGGGGGACACTGAAGCTTTCTTT. It specifies CASSLQGDTEAFF.

Concerning this clone itself: Germline is not matched at one junction end, which may reflect a read error. The genes are TRBV6-5 and TRBJ1-6; D may be TRBD1 (5 bases). The CDR3 spans 11 residues. Germline CDR1 MNHEY, CDR2 SVGAGI. The CDR3 bases are TGTGCCAGCAGGGCTACCGGGACCGGAATCTTT. This translates into CASRATGTGIF.

The chain employs TRBV28 and TRBJ1-2, with a weak D call TRBD1 (6 bases). Between the trimmed V and J ends, which lost 6 bases and 2 bases, there was a span of 16 bases. The CDR3 loop spans 15 amino acids. Looked up from germline, CDR1 is MDHEN and CDR2 is SYDVKM. The CDR3 here is CASSPGGGQNYGYTF. In nucleotides, the CDR3 is TGTGCCAGCAGCCCCGGAGGGGGTCAAAACTATGGCTACACCTTC.

The V gene is TRBV2, the J gene TRBJ1-2; the D gene is possibly TRBD1 (6 bases). Germline CDR1 reads SNHLY; CDR2 reads FYNNEI. The germline V and J ends were trimmed by 4 bases and 6 bases, with 15 bases remaining between them. The CDR3 is 14 amino acids. CDR3 in amino acids: CASSGRGASDGYTF. The CDR3 coding sequence is TGTGCCAGCAGTGGCCGGGGGGCGAGCGATGGCTACACCTTC. Together with reference TRBV2 and TRBJ1-2, the CDR3 gives the full variable domain: EPEVTQTPSHQVTQMGQEVILRCVPISNHLYFYWYRQILGQKVEFLVSFYNNEISEKSEIFDDQFSVERPDGSNFTLKIRSTKLEDSAMYFCASSGRGASDGYTFGSGTRLTVV.